Below, 8 T cell receptor beta chains from the same sample are listed, as sequenced in a study of T cell responses to AZD1222 COVID-19 vaccine. Profiling relied on immunoSEQ multiplex PCR, and the TCRdb table lists in-frame clones only, not all of them. The profile shows around 140,000 clones, around 90% of them singletons. This material consisted of peripheral blood, taken on day 0 of AZD1222 vaccination. These receptor sequences come from an adult in good health.

Here the CDR3 reads CASSPQDSPEAFF. The CDR3 nucleotides are TGTGCCAGCAGTCCCCAAGACAGTCCTGAAGCTTTCTTT. The chain joins TRBV6-2 or TRBV6-3 to TRBJ1-1, with D possibly being TRBD1 (5 bases). This CDR3 has 13 residues. Germline V gene lookup returns CDR1 MNHEY and CDR2 SVGEGT. V dropped 5 bases and J dropped 6 bases, with 13 bases sitting between them.

The rearrangement links TRBV7-2 to TRBJ1-1; a weak D match, TRBD1 (6 bases). The CDR3 covers 13 residues. Germline loops: CDR1 SGHTA, CDR2 FQGNSA. V lost 2 bases and J lost 5, with 9 bases in between. CDR3 protein: CASSLNRETEAFF. In DNA form, the CDR3 reads TGTGCCAGCAGCTTAAACAGGGAAACTGAAGCTTTCTTT.

This chain connects TRBV18 to TRBJ2-5; TRBD2 might be the D (5 bases). The V gene's germline CDR1 is KGHSH and CDR2 LQKENI. The CDR3 runs to 11 residues. V gave up 5 bases and J gave up 5 bases, with 6 bases separating them. The CDR3 is CASSSGETQYF. The CDR3 region has the DNA TGTGCCAGCTCATCGGGGGAGACCCAGTACTTC.

A few counts support this clone. The CDR3 sequence is CAWIPGRGSYEQYF. The DNA for the CDR3 is TGTGCCTGGATCCCGGGCAGGGGCTCCTACGAGCAGTACTTC. The chain couples TRBV30 to TRBJ2-7, with D possibly being TRBD1 (6 bases). V lost 4 bases to trimming and J lost 0 bases, with 13 bases between them. The germline gives CDR1 GTSNPN, CDR2 SVGIG (reference sequence). The CDR3 consists of 14 residues.

The rearrangement links TRBV11-2 to TRBJ2-1, with D possibly TRBD1 on 6 matching bases. Germline-derived CDR1 and CDR2 are SGHAT and FQNNGV. The CDR3 is 14 amino acids. V was pared by 8 bases and J by 5 bases, with 16 bases between. CDR3 amino acids: CASWGSGAHNEQFF. The DNA for the CDR3 is TGTGCCAGCTGGGGCTCAGGGGCGCACAATGAGCAGTTCTTC.

The chain is built from TRBV5-1 and TRBJ1-1; D is unresolved. The CDR3 contains 12 residues. V gave up 2 bases and J gave up 5 bases, with 7 bases separating them. Per germline, CDR1 SGHRS and CDR2 YFSETQ. The CDR3 sequence is CASSFGGTEAFF. For the CDR3, the DNA is TGCGCCAGCAGCTTTGGAGGTACTGAAGCTTTCTTT.

The chain has TRBV27 and TRBJ2-5; TRBD2 aligns across 16 bases. J gave up 1 base and V 6 bases, and 8 bases lay outside the gene matches. The CDR3 totals 18 residues. The V gene's germline CDR1 is MNHEY and CDR2 SMNVEV (reference sequence). CDR3 sequence reads: CASRPGLAGGGSQETQYF. Written as DNA, the CDR3 is TGTGCCAGCAGGCCGGGACTAGCGGGGGGGGGCAGCCAAGAGACCCAGTACTTC.

The gene calls are TRBV10-3 and TRBJ1-1, with TRBD1 matching over 10 bases. The V gene's germline CDR1 is ENHRY and CDR2 SYGVKD. CDR3 length: 12 amino acids. V shed 11 bases, J shed 5 bases, and the junction held 5 bases outside the gene matches. The CDR3 region has the DNA TGTGCCTCGGAGGACAGGGGGACTGAAGCTTTCTTT. It encodes CASEDRGTEAFF.